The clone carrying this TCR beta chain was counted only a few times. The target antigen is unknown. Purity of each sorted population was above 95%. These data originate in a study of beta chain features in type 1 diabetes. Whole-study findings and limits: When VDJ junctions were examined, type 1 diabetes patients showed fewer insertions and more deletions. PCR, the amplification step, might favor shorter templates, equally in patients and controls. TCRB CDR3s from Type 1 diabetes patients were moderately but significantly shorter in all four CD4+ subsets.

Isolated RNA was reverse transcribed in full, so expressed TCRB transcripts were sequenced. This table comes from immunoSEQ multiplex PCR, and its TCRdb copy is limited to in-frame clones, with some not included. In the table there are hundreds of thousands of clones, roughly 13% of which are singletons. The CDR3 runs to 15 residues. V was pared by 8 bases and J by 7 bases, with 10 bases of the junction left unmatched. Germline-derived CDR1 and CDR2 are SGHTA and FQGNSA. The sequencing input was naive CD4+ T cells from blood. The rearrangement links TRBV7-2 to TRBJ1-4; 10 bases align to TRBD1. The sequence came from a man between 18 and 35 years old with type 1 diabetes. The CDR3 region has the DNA TGTGCCAGCGGCCTCCGAGGGACAGGGGCTGAAAAACTGTTTTTT. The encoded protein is CASGLRGTGAEKLFF.